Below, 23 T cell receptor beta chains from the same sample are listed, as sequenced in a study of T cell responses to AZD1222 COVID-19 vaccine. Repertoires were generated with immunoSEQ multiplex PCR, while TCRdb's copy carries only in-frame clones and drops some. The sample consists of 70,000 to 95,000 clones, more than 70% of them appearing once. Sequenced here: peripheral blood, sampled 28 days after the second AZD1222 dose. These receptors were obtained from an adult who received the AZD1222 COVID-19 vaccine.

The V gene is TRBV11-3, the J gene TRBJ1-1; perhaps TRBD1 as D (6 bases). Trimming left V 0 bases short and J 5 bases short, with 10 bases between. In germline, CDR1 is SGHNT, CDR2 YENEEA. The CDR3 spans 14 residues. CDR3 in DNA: TGTGCCAGCAGCTTAGACCACACAGGGACTGAAGCTTTCTTT. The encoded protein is CASSLDHTGTEAFF.

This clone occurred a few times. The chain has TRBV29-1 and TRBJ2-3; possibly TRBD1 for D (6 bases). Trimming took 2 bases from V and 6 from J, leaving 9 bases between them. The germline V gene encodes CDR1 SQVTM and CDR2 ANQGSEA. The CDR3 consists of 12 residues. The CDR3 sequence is CSVESQGDTQYF. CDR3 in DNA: TGCAGCGTTGAAAGTCAGGGGGATACGCAGTATTTT.

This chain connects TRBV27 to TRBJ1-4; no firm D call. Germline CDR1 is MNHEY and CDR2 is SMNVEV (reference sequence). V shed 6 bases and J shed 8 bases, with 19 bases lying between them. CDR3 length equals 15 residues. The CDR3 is CASSPGGILWEKLFF. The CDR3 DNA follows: TGTGCCAGCAGCCCGGGAGGGATTCTCTGGGAAAAACTGTTTTTT.

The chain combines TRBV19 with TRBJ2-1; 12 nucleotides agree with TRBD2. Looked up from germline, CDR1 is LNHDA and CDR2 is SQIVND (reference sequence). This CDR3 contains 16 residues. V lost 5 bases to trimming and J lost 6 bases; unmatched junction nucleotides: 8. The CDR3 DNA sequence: TGTGCCAGTAGTCGGCCGACTAGCGGGGGATCCAATGAGCAGTTCTTC. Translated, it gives CASSRPTSGGSNEQFF.

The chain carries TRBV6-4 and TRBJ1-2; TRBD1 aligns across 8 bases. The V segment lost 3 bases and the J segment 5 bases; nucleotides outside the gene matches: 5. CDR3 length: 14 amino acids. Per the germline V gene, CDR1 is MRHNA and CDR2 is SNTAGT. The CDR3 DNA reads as TGTGCCAGCAGTGAAAGGACAGGGACTTATGGCTACACCTTC. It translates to CASSERTGTYGYTF.

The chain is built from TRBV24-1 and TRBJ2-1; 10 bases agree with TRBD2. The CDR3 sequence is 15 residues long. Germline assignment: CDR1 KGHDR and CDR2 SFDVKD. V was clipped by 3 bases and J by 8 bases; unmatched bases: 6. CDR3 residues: CATSDAAGGQDEQFF. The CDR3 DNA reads TGTGCCACCAGTGATGCAGCGGGGGGGCAGGATGAGCAGTTCTTC.

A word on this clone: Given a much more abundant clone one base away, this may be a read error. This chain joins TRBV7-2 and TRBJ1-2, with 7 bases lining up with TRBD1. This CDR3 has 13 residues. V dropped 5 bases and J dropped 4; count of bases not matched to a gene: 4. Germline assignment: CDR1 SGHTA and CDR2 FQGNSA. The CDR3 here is CASSAGQSYGYTF. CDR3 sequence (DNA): TGTGCCAGCAGCGCGGGACAGTCCTATGGCTACACCTTC.

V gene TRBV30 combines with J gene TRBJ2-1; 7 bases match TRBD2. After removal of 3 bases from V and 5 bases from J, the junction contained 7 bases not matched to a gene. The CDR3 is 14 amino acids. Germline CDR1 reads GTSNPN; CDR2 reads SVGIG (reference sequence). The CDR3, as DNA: TGTGCCTGGAGAAGAGCGGGAATCAACAATGAGCAGTTCTTC. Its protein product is CAWRRAGINNEQFF.

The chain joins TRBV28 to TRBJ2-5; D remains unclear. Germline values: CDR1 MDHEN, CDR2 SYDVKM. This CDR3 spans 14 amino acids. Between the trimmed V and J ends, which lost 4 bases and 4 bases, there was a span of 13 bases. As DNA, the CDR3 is TGTGCCAGCAGTTCAGTTCAGGTGGGAGAGACCCAGTACTTC. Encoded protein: CASSSVQVGETQYF.

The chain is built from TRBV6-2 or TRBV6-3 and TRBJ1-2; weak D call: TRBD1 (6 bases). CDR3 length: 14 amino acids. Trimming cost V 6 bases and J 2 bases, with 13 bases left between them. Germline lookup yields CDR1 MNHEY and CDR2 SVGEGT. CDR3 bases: TGTGCCAGCAGCCAGACAGGAACCAACTATGGCTACACCTTC. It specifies CASSQTGTNYGYTF.

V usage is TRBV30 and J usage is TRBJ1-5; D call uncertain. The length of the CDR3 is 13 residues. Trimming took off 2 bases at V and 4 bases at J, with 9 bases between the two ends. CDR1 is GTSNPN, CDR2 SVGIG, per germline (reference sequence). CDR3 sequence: CAWSPTDNQPQHF. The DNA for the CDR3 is TGTGCCTGGAGTCCGACGGATAATCAGCCCCAGCATTTT.

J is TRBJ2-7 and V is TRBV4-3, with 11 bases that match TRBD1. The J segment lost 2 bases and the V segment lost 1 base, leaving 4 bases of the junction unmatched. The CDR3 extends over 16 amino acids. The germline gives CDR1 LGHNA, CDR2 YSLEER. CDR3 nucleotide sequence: TGCGCCAGCAGCCAAGCTCCGGGACAGGGGGCCTACGAGCAGTACTTC. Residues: CASSQAPGQGAYEQYF.

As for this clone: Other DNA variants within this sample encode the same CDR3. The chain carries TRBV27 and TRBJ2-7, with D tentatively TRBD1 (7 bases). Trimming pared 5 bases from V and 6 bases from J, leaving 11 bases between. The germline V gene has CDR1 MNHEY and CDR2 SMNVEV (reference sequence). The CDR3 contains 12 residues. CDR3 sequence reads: CASSPQGGEQYF. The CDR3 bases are TGTGCCAGCAGTCCTCAGGGGGGCGAGCAGTACTTC.

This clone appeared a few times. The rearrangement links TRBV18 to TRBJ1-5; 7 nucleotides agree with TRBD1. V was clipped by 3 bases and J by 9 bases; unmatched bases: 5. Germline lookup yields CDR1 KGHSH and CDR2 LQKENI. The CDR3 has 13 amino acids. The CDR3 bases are TGTGCCAGCTCACCTGGGGACAGTACGCCCCAGCATTTT. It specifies CASSPGDSTPQHF.

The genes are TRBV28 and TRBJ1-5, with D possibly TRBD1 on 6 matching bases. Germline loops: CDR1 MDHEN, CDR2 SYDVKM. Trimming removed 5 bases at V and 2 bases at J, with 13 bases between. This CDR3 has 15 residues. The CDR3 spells CASSVTGRGNQPQHF. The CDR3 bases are TGTGCCAGCAGTGTCACAGGGAGAGGCAATCAGCCCCAGCATTTT.

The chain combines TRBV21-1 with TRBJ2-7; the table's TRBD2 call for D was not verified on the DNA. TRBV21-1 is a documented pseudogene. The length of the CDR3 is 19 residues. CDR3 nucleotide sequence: TGTGCCAGCAGCAAAAAAAAGGGGGGACGTCACGGGAGGAGGAACGAGCAGTACTTC. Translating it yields CASSKKKGGRHGRRNEQYF.

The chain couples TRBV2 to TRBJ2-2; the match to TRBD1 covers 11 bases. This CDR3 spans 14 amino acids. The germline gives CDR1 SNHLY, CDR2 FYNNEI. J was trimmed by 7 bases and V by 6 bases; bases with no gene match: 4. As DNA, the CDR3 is TGTGCCAGCAGGGGGACAGGGGGAGGCGGGGAGCTGTTTTTT. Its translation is CASRGTGGGGELFF.

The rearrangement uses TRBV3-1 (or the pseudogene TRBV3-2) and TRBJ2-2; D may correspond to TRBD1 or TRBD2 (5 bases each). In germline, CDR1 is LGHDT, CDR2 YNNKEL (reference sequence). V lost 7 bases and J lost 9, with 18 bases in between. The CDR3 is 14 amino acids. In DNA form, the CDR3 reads TGTGCCAGCACCCTCGGTGTGGGGGTGCGGGAGCTGTTTTTT. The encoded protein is CASTLGVGVRELFF.

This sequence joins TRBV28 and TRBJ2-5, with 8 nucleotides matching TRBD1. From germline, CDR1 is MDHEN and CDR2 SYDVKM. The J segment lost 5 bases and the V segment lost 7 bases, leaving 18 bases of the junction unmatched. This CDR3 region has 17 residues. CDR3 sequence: CASIPAPGRGLWETQYF. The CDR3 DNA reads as TGTGCCAGCATCCCAGCCCCGGGCAGGGGGCTTTGGGAGACCCAGTACTTC.

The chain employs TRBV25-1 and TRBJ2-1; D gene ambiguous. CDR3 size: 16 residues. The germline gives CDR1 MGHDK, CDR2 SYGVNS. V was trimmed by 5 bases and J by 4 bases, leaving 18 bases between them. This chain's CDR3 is CASSRNGDIEYNEQFF. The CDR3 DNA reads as TGTGCCAGCAGTAGAAATGGGGATATAGAATACAATGAGCAGTTCTTC.

The DNA of the CDR3 is TGTGCCAGCAGTTCCATGACCGGGGAGCTGTTTTTT. Amino acids: CASSSMTGELFF. The chain carries TRBV28 and TRBJ2-2; D gene unclear. The CDR3 runs 12 residues. CDR1 is MDHEN and CDR2 is SYDVKM in the germline V gene. The V and J ends lost 4 bases and 5 bases respectively, with 5 bases between them.

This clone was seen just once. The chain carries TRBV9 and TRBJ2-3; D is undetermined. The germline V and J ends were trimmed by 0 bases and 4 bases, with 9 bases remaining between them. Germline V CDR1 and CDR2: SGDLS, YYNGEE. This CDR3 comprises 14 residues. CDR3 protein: CASSVGGASDTQYF. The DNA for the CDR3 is TGTGCCAGCAGCGTAGGAGGCGCCTCAGATACGCAGTATTTT.

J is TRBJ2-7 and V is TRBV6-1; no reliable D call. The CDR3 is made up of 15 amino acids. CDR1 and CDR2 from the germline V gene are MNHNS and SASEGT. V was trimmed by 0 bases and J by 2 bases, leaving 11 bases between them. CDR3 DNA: TGTGCCAGCAGTGAAGCGAGGCAGGCTCCCTACGAGCAGTACTTC. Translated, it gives CASSEARQAPYEQYF.